The present TCR beta chain was sequenced within a study of blood T cell repertoires in COVID-19. From germline, CDR1 is SGHAT and CDR2 FQNNGV. This CDR3 has 10 amino acids. Trimming took off 6 bases at V and 5 bases at J, with 3 bases between the two ends. This clone was recorded only once. Data came from immunoSEQ multiplex PCR; TCRdb stores just in-frame clones and leaves some out. The sample holds a few hundred thousand clones, around nine tenths seen once. Sequencing was done on a sample of peripheral blood. The chain links TRBV11-2 to TRBJ2-3; D call uncertain. The clonotype comes from a woman aged 70-85 years with COVID-19, enrolled during active disease. The DNA of the CDR3 is TGTGCCAGCAGGCGAGATACGCAGTATTTT. It translates to CASRRDTQYF.